This TCR beta chain was obtained from a study of early T cells in non-severe SARS-CoV-2 infection. MiXCR, run by TCRdb on the 5' RACE reads, gives a single entry per CDR3 protein. The sample has roughly 10,000 distinct CDR3 sequences, around 5% seen once. This clonotype has ten or more counts. The V and J ends lost 4 bases and 4 bases, in that order; junction bases with no gene match: 3. Looked up from germline, CDR1 is SQVTM and CDR2 is ANQGSEA. The CDR3 spans 15 residues. The gene calls are TRBV29-1 and TRBJ2-3; TRBD2 matches at 15 bases. This TCR was sampled from an adult who was a healthcare worker with PCR-confirmed SARS-CoV-2 infection or an uninfected control (not recorded which). The material sequenced was whole blood. CDR3 bases: TGCAGCGTTGGGACTAGCGGGGGGGCACCAGATACGCAGTATTTT. This codes for CSVGTSGGAPDTQYF.